A selection of T cell receptor beta chains follows, all from one sample in a study of T cell clones after liver transplantation. The table came from immunoSEQ multiplex PCR; TCRdb's copy has only in-frame clones and leaves some out. The sample carries around 71,000 clones, about 80% recorded once. Sequencing used CD4+ T cells from blood, obtained 12 months after liver transplant. All receptors come from a human patient who received a liver transplant. The graft donor may account for some of the T cells. The CDR3 runs from the conserved cysteine through the conserved F or W. Each record gives: J gene, clone size, V gene, D gene, CDR3 DNA, CDR3 protein. D genes are given only for firm matches. Some rows mark clone size as missing; the rest say once, few, many or name a class of expanded clone.

TRBJ1-2	NA	TRBV6-6	NA	TGTGCCAGCAGTTCTAGCCGACAGGTTGAGGGCTACACCTTC	CASSSSRQVEGYTF
TRBJ2-3	NA	TRBV11-3	NA	TGTGCCAGCAGCTTATCTCGGATCGATACGCAGTATTTT	CASSLSRIDTQYF
TRBJ2-3	NA	TRBV5-4	TRBD2	TGTGCCTCAAACAGAGCGGGAGGGCATACAGATACGCAGTATTTT	CASNRAGGHTDTQYF
TRBJ2-7	once	TRBV6-1	TRBD2	TGTGCCAGCAGTACCGGGACTAGCAGATACGAGCAGTACTTC	CASSTGTSRYEQYF
TRBJ1-1	few	TRBV18	NA	TGTGCCAGCTCGTCGACAGAGAACACTGAAGCTTTCTTT	CASSSTENTEAFF
TRBJ1-2	NA	TRBV2	TRBD1	TGTGCCAGCAGTGAGGGACAGAGAAACTACACCTTC	CASSEGQRNYTF
TRBJ1-1	NA	TRBV5-1	NA	TGCGCCAGCAGCGGGAACACTGAAGCTTTCTTT	CASSGNTEAFF
TRBJ2-4	NA	TRBV30	NA	TGTGCCTGGAGTTGGTCTGCCTTGGGCATTCAGTACTTC	CAWSWSALGIQYF
TRBJ1-1	NA	TRBV25-1	TRBD1	TGTGCCAGCACTCGGACAGGGGCGAACACTGAAGCTTTCTTT	CASTRTGANTEAFF
TRBJ2-1	NA	TRBV19	TRBD2	TGTGCCAGTAGTAGCGTAGCGGGAGGTAGGAATGAGCAGTTCTTC	CASSSVAGGRNEQFF
TRBJ1-3	NA	TRBV9	NA	TGTGCCAGCAGCGTATTGGACTCGGCTGGAAACACCATATATTTT	CASSVLDSAGNTIYF
TRBJ2-1	NA	TRBV5-1	TRBD2	TGCGCCAGCAGCTTTCCCGAGGGGCCTACTAGCGGGCTTGGGTACAATGAGCAGTTCTTC	CASSFPEGPTSGLGYNEQFF
TRBJ1-4	NA	TRBV28	TRBD1	TGTGCCAGCAGTTTTCGCAGGGGGACTAATGAAAAACTGTTTTTT	CASSFRRGTNEKLFF
TRBJ2-7	NA	TRBV18	NA	TGTGCCAGCTCACCAAGTCCCTACGAGCAGTACTTC	CASSPSPYEQYF
TRBJ2-5	NA	TRBV5-1	NA	TGCGCCAGCAGCCTCCGGGCCGAGCTGTACCAAGAGACCCAGTACTTC	CASSLRAELYQETQYF
TRBJ2-7	NA	TRBV6-5	TRBD1	TGTGCCAGCAGTTCAACCGGGACAGGACCATACGAGCAGTACTTC	CASSSTGTGPYEQYF
TRBJ2-1	NA	TRBV6-5	NA	TGTGCCAGCAGCCCTCGGGGGCGCCTGGGGAATGAGCAGTTCTTC	CASSPRGRLGNEQFF
TRBJ1-2	NA	TRBV28	TRBD1	TGTGCCAGCAGTTTAAGTACGCGGGGAGGGGGCGCGGGAGGCTACACCTTC	CASSLSTRGGGAGGYTF
TRBJ2-2	NA	TRBV7-3	TRBD1	TGTGCCAGCAGCTCACAGGGGAGATGGGCCGGGGAGCTGTTTTTT	CASSSQGRWAGELFF
TRBJ1-2	NA	TRBV7-9	TRBD1	TGTGCCAGCAGCTTCTGGGACAGGGGGGACTATGGCTACACCTTC	CASSFWDRGDYGYTF
TRBJ2-1	NA	TRBV9	TRBD2	TGTGCCAGCAGCGCTACTAGCGGGAGGTACAATGAGCAGTTCTTC	CASSATSGRYNEQFF
TRBJ1-5	NA	TRBV28	NA	TGTGCCAGCAGTTTTGCCAGGGAGAGTCAGCCCCAGCATTTT	CASSFARESQPQHF
TRBJ1-2	NA	TRBV5-1	NA	TGCGCCAGCAGCCTTGACAGGCCCTATGGCTACACCTTC	CASSLDRPYGYTF
TRBJ1-5	NA	TRBV19	TRBD1	TGTGCCAGTAGTCGAGGGACAGGGGGAAGTCAGCCCCAGCATTTT	CASSRGTGGSQPQHF
TRBJ2-3	NA	TRBV28	NA	TGTGCCAGCAGTTTTGGCGGTTCAACTGGGGATACGCAGTATTTT	CASSFGGSTGDTQYF
TRBJ2-1	NA	TRBV6-1	TRBD2	TGTGCCAGCATCAGGAGCGGGAGCTTGCGGAATGAGCAGTTCTTC	CASIRSGSLRNEQFF
TRBJ1-2	NA	TRBV28	NA	TGTGCCAGCAGTTTATTCCCGTTTGAGGGGTATGGCTACACCTTC	CASSLFPFEGYGYTF
TRBJ2-5	NA	TRBV5-1	NA	TGCGCCAGCAGCCGGGGTGGTAGGCAGCAAGAGACCCAGTACTTC	CASSRGGRQQETQYF
TRBJ2-7	few	TRBV6-6	NA	TGTGCCAGCAGTTACTCGAGTTATCCGCAGTCCTACGAGCAGTACTTC	CASSYSSYPQSYEQYF
TRBJ1-4	few	TRBV19	NA	TGTGCCAGTAGTCTCCAAGGGGGGGAAAAACTGTTTTTT	CASSLQGGEKLFF
TRBJ1-2	NA	TRBV9	NA	TGTGCCAGCAGCGTAGAGGGGACAAACTCCTATGGCTACACCTTC	CASSVEGTNSYGYTF
TRBJ1-5	NA	TRBV19	NA	TGTGCCAGTAGTATAGAACTTAGGACGGGTCCTATGAAGCCCCAGCATTTT	CASSIELRTGPMKPQHF
TRBJ1-5	NA	TRBV28	NA	TGTGCCAGCAGTCCACCCAAGGGGCAAGGCCAGCCCCAGCATTTT	CASSPPKGQGQPQHF
TRBJ2-6	NA	TRBV5-4	NA	TGTGCCAGCAGCGCGACGGGCTCTGGGGCCAACGTCCTGACTTTC	CASSATGSGANVLTF
TRBJ1-3	NA	TRBV11-2	NA	TGTGCCAGCAGCTTATATACAGAAAACACCATATATTTT	CASSLYTENTIYF
TRBJ2-5	NA	TRBV5-1	TRBD1	TGCGCCAGCAGCTCGACAGGGGACCAAGAGACCCAGTACTTC	CASSSTGDQETQYF
TRBJ2-7	NA	TRBV27	TRBD1	TGTGCCAGCAGTTTCGACAGGGCCCTCCTACAGGAGCAGTACTTC	CASSFDRALLQEQYF
TRBJ2-7	few	TRBV7-2	NA	TGTGCCAGCAGCTTAGAGGGTTATTCCTACGAGCAGTACTTC	CASSLEGYSYEQYF
TRBJ2-6	NA	TRBV10-3	TRBD1	TGTGCCATCAGTGAGGTCACAGGGGTGAATGGGGCCAACGTCCTGACTTTC	CAISEVTGVNGANVLTF
TRBJ2-7	NA	TRBV6-5	NA	TGTGCCAGCAGTCCCTCTATCCTGGGGACGGGGGAGCAGTACTTC	CASSPSILGTGEQYF
TRBJ2-3	few	TRBV30	TRBD2	TGTGCCTGGACGGGACTAGCGGGGACAGATACGCAGTATTTT	CAWTGLAGTDTQYF
TRBJ2-1	NA	TRBV7-9	TRBD2	TGTGCCAGCAGCTCCTTCGGTAGCGGGAGATACAATGAGCAGTTCTTC	CASSSFGSGRYNEQFF
TRBJ1-1	NA	TRBV5-1	NA	TGCGCCAGCAGCTTGGCCCAGGAAGCTTTCTTT	CASSLAQEAFF
TRBJ2-4	NA	TRBV18	NA	TGTGCCAGCTCACCACCGTCTGGGGGAGCCAAAAACATTCAGTACTTC	CASSPPSGGAKNIQYF
TRBJ1-1	NA	TRBV28	TRBD1	TGTGCCAGCAGGGGGGACAGGGCAAATGGGGTGGGAGCTTTCTTT	CASRGDRANGVGAFF
TRBJ1-1	NA	TRBV18	NA	TGTGCCAGCTCACCAGAGGCTCCAGGTAGGCCCAAGGCTGAAGCTTTCTTT	CASSPEAPGRPKAEAFF
TRBJ2-3	NA	TRBV9	NA	TGTGCCAGCAGCGCAAGCTTGGACGGCACAGATACGCAGTATTTT	CASSASLDGTDTQYF
TRBJ1-2	NA	TRBV25-1	NA	TGTGCCAGCTCCCGAGGGGGAGGCTACACCTTC	CASSRGGGYTF
TRBJ1-1	NA	TRBV10-3	TRBD1	TGTGCCACCCAGACAGGGATGAACACTGAAGCTTTCTTT	CATQTGMNTEAFF
TRBJ2-5	once	TRBV7-6	TRBD2	TGTGCCAGCAGCTCCCATGAGGGACTAGCGTTCGTCCAGTACTTC	CASSSHEGLAFVQYF
TRBJ2-1	NA	TRBV2	TRBD1	TGTGCCCACAGGGGGGCGCGGGAGCAGTTCTTC	CAHRGAREQFF